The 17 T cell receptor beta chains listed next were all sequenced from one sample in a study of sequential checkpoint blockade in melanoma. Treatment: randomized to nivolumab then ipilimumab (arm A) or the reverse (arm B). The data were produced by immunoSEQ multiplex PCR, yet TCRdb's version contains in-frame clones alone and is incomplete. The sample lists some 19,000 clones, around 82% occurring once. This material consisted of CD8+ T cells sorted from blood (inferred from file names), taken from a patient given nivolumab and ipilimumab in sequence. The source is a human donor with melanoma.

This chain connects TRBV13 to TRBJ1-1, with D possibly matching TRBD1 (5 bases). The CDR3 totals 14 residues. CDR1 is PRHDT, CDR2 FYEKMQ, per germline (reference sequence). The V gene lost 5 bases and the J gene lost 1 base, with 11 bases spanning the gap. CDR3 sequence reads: CASSGITGNTEAFF. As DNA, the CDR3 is TGTGCCAGCAGCGGGATCACAGGGAACACTGAAGCTTTCTTT.

The CDR3 nucleotides are TGTGCCAGCAGCACGGGGACAGGGGGCTACAATGAGCAGTTCTTC. Residues: CASSTGTGGYNEQFF. This sequence joins TRBV28 and TRBJ2-1; 11 bases are a match to TRBD1. Losses at the gene ends were 6 bases for V and 3 bases for J; bases not matched to a gene: 4. This CDR3 is 15 amino acids long. CDR1 and CDR2 from the germline V gene are MDHEN and SYDVKM.

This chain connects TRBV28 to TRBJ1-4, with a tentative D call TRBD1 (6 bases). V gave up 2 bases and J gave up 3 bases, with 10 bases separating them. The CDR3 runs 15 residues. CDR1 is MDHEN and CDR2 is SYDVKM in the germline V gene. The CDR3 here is CASSLIRGANEKLFF. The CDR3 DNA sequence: TGTGCCAGCAGTTTAATCAGGGGTGCTAATGAAAAACTGTTTTTT.

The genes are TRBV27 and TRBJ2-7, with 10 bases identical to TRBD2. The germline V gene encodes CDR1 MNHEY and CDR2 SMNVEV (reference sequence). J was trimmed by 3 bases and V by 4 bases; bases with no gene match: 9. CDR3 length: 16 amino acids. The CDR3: CASSSQGLAVYYEQYF. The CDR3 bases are TGTGCCAGCAGTTCCCAAGGACTAGCGGTTTACTACGAGCAGTACTTC.

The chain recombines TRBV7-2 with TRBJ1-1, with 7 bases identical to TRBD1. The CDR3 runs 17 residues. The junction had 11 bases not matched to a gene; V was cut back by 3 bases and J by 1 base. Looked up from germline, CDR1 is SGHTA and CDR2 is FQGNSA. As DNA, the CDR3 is TGTGCCAGCAGCTTCGTTTCGAGGGGACAGAGGAACACTGAAGCTTTCTTT. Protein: CASSFVSRGQRNTEAFF.

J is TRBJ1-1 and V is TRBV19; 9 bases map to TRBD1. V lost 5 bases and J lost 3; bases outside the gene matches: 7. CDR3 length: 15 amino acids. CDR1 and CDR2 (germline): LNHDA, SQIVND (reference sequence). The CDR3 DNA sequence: TGTGCCAGTAGTTCCTCGGACAGGGGTGACACTGAAGCTTTCTTT. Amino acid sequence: CASSSSDRGDTEAFF.

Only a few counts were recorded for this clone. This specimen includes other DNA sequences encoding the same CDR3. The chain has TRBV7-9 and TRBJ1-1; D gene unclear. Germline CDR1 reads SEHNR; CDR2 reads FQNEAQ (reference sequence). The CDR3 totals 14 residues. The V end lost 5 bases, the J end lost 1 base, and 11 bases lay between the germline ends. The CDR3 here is CASSLLTENTEAFF. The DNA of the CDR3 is TGTGCCAGCAGCCTCCTAACAGAGAACACTGAAGCTTTCTTT. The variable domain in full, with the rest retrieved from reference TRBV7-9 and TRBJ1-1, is DTGVSQNPRHKITKRGQNVTFRCDPISEHNRLYWYRQTLGQGPEFLTYFQNEAQLEKSRLLSDRFSAERPKGSFSTLEIQRTEQGDSAMYLCASSLLTENTEAFFGQGTRLTVV.

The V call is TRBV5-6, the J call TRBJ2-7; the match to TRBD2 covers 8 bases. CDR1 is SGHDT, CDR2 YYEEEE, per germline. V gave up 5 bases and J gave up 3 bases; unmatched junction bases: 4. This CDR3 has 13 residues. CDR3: CASSERGLYEQYF. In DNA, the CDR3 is TGTGCCAGCAGTGAGCGGGGGCTCTACGAGCAGTACTTC. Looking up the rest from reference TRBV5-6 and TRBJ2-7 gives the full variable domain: DAGVTQSPTHLIKTRGQQVTLRCSPKSGHDTVSWYQQALGQGPQFIFQYYEEEERQRGNFPDRFSGHQFPNYSSELNVNALLLGDSALYLCASSERGLYEQYFGPGTRLTVT.

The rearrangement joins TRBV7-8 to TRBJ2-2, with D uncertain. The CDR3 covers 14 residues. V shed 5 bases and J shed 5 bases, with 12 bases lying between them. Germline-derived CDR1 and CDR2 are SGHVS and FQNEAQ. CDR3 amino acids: CASSPQAGTGELFF. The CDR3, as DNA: TGTGCCAGCAGCCCCCAGGCTGGTACCGGGGAGCTGTTTTTT.

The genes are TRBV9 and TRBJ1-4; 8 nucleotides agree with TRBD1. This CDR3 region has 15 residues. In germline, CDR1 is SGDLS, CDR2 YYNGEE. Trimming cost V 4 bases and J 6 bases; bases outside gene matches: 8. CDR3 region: CASSPRTGPDEKLFF. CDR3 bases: TGTGCCAGCAGCCCCAGGACAGGGCCAGATGAAAAACTGTTTTTT.

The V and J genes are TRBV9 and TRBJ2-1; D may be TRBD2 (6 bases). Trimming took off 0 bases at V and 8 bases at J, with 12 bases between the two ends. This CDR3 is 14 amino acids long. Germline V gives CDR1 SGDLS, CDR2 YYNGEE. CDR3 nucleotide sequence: TGTGCCAGCAGCGTAGAGAAAGGAGGGGATGAGCAGTTCTTC. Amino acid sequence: CASSVEKGGDEQFF.

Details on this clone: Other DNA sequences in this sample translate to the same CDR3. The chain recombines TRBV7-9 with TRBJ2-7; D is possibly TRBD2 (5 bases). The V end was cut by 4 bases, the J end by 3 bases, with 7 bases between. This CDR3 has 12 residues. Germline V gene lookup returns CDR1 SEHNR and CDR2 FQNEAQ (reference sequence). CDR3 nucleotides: TGTGCCAGCAGCTCCGGACTCTACGAGCAGTACTTC. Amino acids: CASSSGLYEQYF.

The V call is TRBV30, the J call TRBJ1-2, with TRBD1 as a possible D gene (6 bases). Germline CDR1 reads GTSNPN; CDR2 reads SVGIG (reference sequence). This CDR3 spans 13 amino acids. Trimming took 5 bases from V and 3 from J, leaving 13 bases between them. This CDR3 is CAWGRGGDYGYTF. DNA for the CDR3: TGTGCCTGGGGGAGGGGGGGCGACTATGGCTACACCTTC. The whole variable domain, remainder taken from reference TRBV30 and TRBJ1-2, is SQTIHQWPATLVQPVGSPLSLECTVEGTSNPNLYWYRQAAGRGLQLLFYSVGIGQISSEVPQNLSASRPQDRQFILSSKKLLLSDSGFYLCAWGRGGDYGYTFGSGTRLTVV.

The CDR3 DNA reads TGCGCCAGCAGTTATCACCCAGCGGGGGCGCCGAACACCGGGGAGCTGTTTTTT. It specifies CASSYHPAGAPNTGELFF. The V gene is TRBV5-1, the J gene TRBJ2-2, with 8 bases aligning to TRBD2. Germline CDR1 reads SGHRS; CDR2 reads YFSETQ. The junction had 12 bases not matched to a gene; V was cut back by 5 bases and J by 0 bases. This CDR3 has 18 residues.

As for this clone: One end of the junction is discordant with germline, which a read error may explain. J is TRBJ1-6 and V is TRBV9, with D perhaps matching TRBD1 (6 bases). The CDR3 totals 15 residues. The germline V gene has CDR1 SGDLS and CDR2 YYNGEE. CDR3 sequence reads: CASSAEGGANPPLHF. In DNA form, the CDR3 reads TGTGCCAGCAGCGCCGAGGGGGGGGCTAATCCACCCCTCCACTTT.

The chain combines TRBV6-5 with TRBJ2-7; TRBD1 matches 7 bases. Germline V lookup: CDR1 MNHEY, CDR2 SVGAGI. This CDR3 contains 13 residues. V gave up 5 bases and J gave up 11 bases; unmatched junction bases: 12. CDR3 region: CASSLHQRDSEYF. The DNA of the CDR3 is TGTGCCAGCAGTCTACACCAACGGGACAGCGAGTACTTC.

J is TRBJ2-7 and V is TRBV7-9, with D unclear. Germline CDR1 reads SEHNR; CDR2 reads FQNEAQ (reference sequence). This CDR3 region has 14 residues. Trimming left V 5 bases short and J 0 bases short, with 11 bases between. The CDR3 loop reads CASSLMAGSYEQYF. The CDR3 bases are TGTGCCAGCAGCCTCATGGCAGGCTCCTACGAGCAGTACTTC.